Listed here is a single T cell receptor (beta chain). Antigen: not known. The data belong to a study of CD8+CD57+ T cells in acquired aplastic anemia. Study-level information: Across the sorted CD4+ and CD8+ cells, DNA amounts averaged approximately 3 ug. Where healthy donors were concerned, CD4+ cells averaged roughly 11 million reads.

The CDR3 sequence is 13 residues long. Trimming left V 4 bases short and J 14 bases short, with 16 bases between. The germline CDR1 and CDR2 sequences are SGHDT and YYEEEE. Study-wide results and caveats: Patients and healthy controls showed no significant CD8+ Simpson's diversity difference. The study identified more than 25 CD8+ CDR3 sequences shared by patients and controls.

The template used for profiling TCR beta VDJ and CDR3 was genomic DNA. One entry per CDR3 protein results from TCRdb running MiXCR on the reads. The sample lists hundreds of thousands of distinct CDR3 sequences; around 68% were seen once. This chain connects TRBV5-6 to TRBJ1-6, with D unclear. This receptor was obtained from a human donor in good health, serving as a control. Sequencing used sorted CD4+, CD8+, or CD8+CD57+ T cells (not recorded which) from PBMCs. The CDR3 nucleotides are TGTGCCAGCAGCCCGCGTGAGGTTGTGGCCCTCCACTTT. Translated, it gives CASSPREVVALHF.